One sample yielded the 3 T cell receptor beta chains listed below, sequenced in a study of blood T cell repertoires in COVID-19 (dated by TCRdb to 2020 to 2022). The library was generated by the immunoSEQ multiplex PCR assay. Held by TCRdb, this immuneACCESS table contains in-frame sequences only and omits some clones. Under half of the omission traces to an unresolved V gene where checked; the cause of the rest is unknown. This sample holds about 42,000 clones; over 60% were observed only once. The leading ten clones occupy 25% to 35% of the sample. The sequencing input was peripheral blood. The origin of the receptors is a woman aged 70-85 years with acute or convalescent COVID-19.

This chain links TRBV4-1 with TRBJ1-2; a possible D gene is TRBD1 (6 bases). V was trimmed by 1 base and J by 2 bases, leaving 8 bases between them. This CDR3 is 14 amino acids long. Germline-derived CDR1 and CDR2 are MGHRA and YSYEKL. CDR3 loop: CASSQVQGNYGYTF. CDR3 DNA: TGCGCCAGCAGCCAAGTACAGGGAAACTATGGCTACACCTTC.

The rearrangement uses TRBV18 and TRBJ1-5; 7 bases map to TRBD1. Germline CDR1 is KGHSH and CDR2 is LQKENI. The CDR3 is 16 residues long. With 0 bases clipped from V and 4 bases from J, the junction kept 6 bases outside the gene matches. In DNA, the CDR3 is TGTGCCAGCTCACCACCCGGCGGGACAGAAAATCAGCCCCAGCATTTT. The encoded protein is CASSPPGGTENQPQHF.

This clone was counted once. The chain recombines TRBV7-9 with TRBJ1-6; no clear D. Germline V gene sequence: CDR1 SEHNR, CDR2 FQNEAQ (reference sequence). Deletions cut 5 bases from V and 5 bases from J, with 7 bases between. The CDR3 totals 13 residues. The CDR3 nucleotides read TGTGCCAGCAGCCACAACAATAATTCACCCCTCCACTTT. Translating gives CASSHNNNSPLHF.